The 17 T cell receptor beta chains in this list originate from one sample, sequenced in a study of T cell repertoires in cytomegalovirus infection. Using its own MiXCR run on the reads, TCRdb lists one record per CDR3 protein. The top ten hold around 2.8% of the sample, which has roughly 760,000 distinct CDR3 sequences, approximately 40% seen once. Sequenced: PBMCs. These receptor sequences come from a human donor in good health (CMV status not recorded). Some clones in this sample may be carry-over from other donors' samples.

This clonotype showed up just a few times. CDR3 amino acids: CASHSDGNTEAFF. DNA for the CDR3: TGTGCCAGCCACTCGGACGGGAACACTGAAGCTTTCTTT. The chain carries TRBV28 and TRBJ1-1, with unresolved D. CDR1 and CDR2 from the germline V gene are MDHEN and SYDVKM. The V end was cut by 8 bases, the J end by 1 base, with 11 bases between. The CDR3 extends over 13 amino acids. The whole variable domain, remainder taken from reference TRBV28 and TRBJ1-1, is DVKVTQSSRYLVKRTGEKVFLECVQDMDHENMFWYRQDPGLGLRLIYFSYDVKMKEKGDIPEGYSVSREKKERFSLILESASTNQTSMYLCASHSDGNTEAFFGQGTRLTVV.

This clonotype has just a few counts. The chain carries TRBV19 and TRBJ2-7, with 8 nucleotides matching TRBD1. Germline V lookup: CDR1 LNHDA, CDR2 SQIVND (reference sequence). The V and J ends lost 6 bases and 2 bases, in that order; junction bases with no gene match: 3. The CDR3 covers 13 residues. CDR3: CASRRTGPYEQYF. CDR3 DNA sequence: TGTGCCAGTAGACGGACAGGGCCCTACGAGCAGTACTTC.

This chain connects TRBV28 to TRBJ1-1; 8 positions match TRBD1. The CDR3 consists of 13 residues. V was clipped by 1 base and J by 11 bases; unmatched bases: 6. Germline assignment: CDR1 MDHEN and CDR2 SYDVKM. The CDR3 DNA follows: TGTGCCAGCAGTTTATTACAGGGGGTATGGGCTTTCTTT. Translation gives CASSLLQGVWAFF.

This chain uses TRBV6-5 with TRBJ1-4; 7 nucleotides align to TRBD1. Germline-derived CDR1 and CDR2 are MNHEY and SVGAGI. V was pared by 6 bases and J by 5 bases, with 6 bases of the junction left unmatched. This CDR3 spans 14 amino acids. The DNA of the CDR3 is TGTGCCAGCAGCCGGGACAGATCGAATGAAAAACTGTTTTTT. Its translation: CASSRDRSNEKLFF.

This clonotype was seen a few times. This rearrangement joins TRBV7-9 to TRBJ2-1, with 7 bases lining up with TRBD1. Germline lookup yields CDR1 SEHNR and CDR2 FQNEAQ (reference sequence). V lost 3 bases, J lost 4 bases, and 6 bases stayed unmatched. The CDR3 length is 15 residues. Written as DNA, the CDR3 is TGTGCCAGCAGCTTCCGGGACAGCCTATACAATGAGCAGTTCTTC. It is translated as CASSFRDSLYNEQFF. The entire variable domain, with the rest obtained from reference TRBV7-9 and TRBJ2-1, is as follows: DTGVSQNPRHKITKRGQNVTFRCDPISEHNRLYWYRQTLGQGPEFLTYFQNEAQLEKSRLLSDRFSAERPKGSFSTLEIQRTEQGDSAMYLCASSFRDSLYNEQFFGPGTRLTVL.

About this clonotype: A read error may explain this, as a much larger clone is one base away. Lacking the conserved final phenylalanine or tryptophan, this CDR3 likely reflects a read error. The V gene is TRBV7-6, the J gene TRBJ2-1, with 13 bases aligning to TRBD2. The length of the CDR3 is 18 residues. The germline CDR1 and CDR2 sequences are SGHVS and FNYEAQ. With 1 base clipped from V and 1 base from J, the junction kept 4 bases outside the gene matches. This chain's CDR3 is CASSLVTSGGWSYNEQFL. For the CDR3, the DNA is TGTGCCAGCAGCTTAGTGACTAGCGGGGGGTGGTCCTACAATGAGCAGTTCTTA.

The rearrangement uses TRBV11-2 and TRBJ2-1, with 8 bases aligning to TRBD2. The CDR3 length is 20 residues. Germline loops: CDR1 SGHAT, CDR2 FQNNGV. The V segment lost 0 bases and the J segment 7 bases; nucleotides outside the gene matches: 20. Here the CDR3 DNA reads TGTGCCAGCAGCTTAGAGCCCCTAAGTCGGCTAGCGGGTATCCTTAATGAGCAGTTCTTC. It yields the protein CASSLEPLSRLAGILNEQFF. The variable domain in full, completed from reference TRBV11-2 and TRBJ2-1, reads EAGVAQSPRYKIIEKRQSVAFWCNPISGHATLYWYQQILGQGPKLLIQFQNNGVVDDSQLPKDRFSAERLKGVDSTLKIQPAKLEDSAVYLCASSLEPLSRLAGILNEQFFGPGTRLTVL.

A few counts support this clonotype. V gene TRBV7-6 combines with J gene TRBJ2-7; D ambiguous. CDR3 size: 16 residues. The germline V gene encodes CDR1 SGHVS and CDR2 FNYEAQ. Trimming pared 1 base from V and 2 bases from J, leaving 15 bases between. CDR3: CASSLVSRKFPYEQYF. DNA for the CDR3: TGTGCCAGCAGCTTAGTGAGTAGGAAGTTCCCCTACGAGCAGTACTTC.

This clonotype was found once. V is TRBV7-9 and J is TRBJ2-1; tentative D call: TRBD1 (6 bases). V was pared by 4 bases and J by 5 bases, with 15 bases between. This CDR3 is 15 amino acids long. Germline CDR1 is SEHNR and CDR2 is FQNEAQ (reference sequence). The CDR3 protein is CASSSPGTPNNEQFF. Written as DNA, the CDR3 is TGTGCCAGCAGCTCTCCCGGGACACCTAACAATGAGCAGTTCTTC.

The chain has TRBV5-6 and TRBJ2-3; 10 bases are shared with TRBD2. CDR1 is SGHDT and CDR2 is YYEEEE in the germline V gene. The CDR3 spans 21 residues. The V gene end was trimmed by 4 bases and the J gene end by 9 bases; junction bases not matched to a gene: 29. CDR3 residues: CASSPARGPGGLAGGSGTQYF. CDR3 bases: TGTGCCAGCAGCCCTGCAAGGGGTCCTGGGGGATTAGCGGGGGGCTCCGGGACGCAGTATTTT.

This clonotype was seen just once. The conserved phenylalanine or tryptophan is not found at the CDR3 terminus, so this likely reflects a read error. The J gene is TRBJ2-6, the V gene TRBV10-2; D perhaps matches TRBD2 (6 bases). The CDR3 runs to 17 residues. V was trimmed by 3 bases and J by 0 bases, leaving 12 bases between them. The germline V gene has CDR1 WSHSY and CDR2 SAAADI. CDR3 loop: CASSEASAISGANVLTL. The CDR3, as DNA: TGCGCCAGCAGTGAAGCTAGCGCCATCTCTGGGGCCAACGTCCTGACTTTA.

This clonotype has ten or more counts. The rearrangement links TRBV7-9 to TRBJ2-7; 10 positions agree with TRBD1. Germline V CDR1 and CDR2: SEHNR, FQNEAQ (reference sequence). The CDR3 has 16 amino acids. V lost 5 bases, J lost 4 bases, and 11 bases stayed unmatched. CDR3 sequence reads: CASSRVGQGMDYEQYF. In DNA form, the CDR3 reads TGTGCCAGCAGCCGAGTGGGACAGGGGATGGATTACGAGCAGTACTTC.

Regarding this clonotype: One end of the junction is discordant with germline, which a read error may explain. This chain uses TRBV6-1 with TRBJ1-4; D may be TRBD1 (5 bases). This CDR3 spans 13 amino acids. Germline values: CDR1 MNHNS, CDR2 SASEGT. The CDR3 region is CSSGRQGHEKLFF. In nucleotides, the CDR3 is TGTTCCAGCGGCCGGCAGGGCCATGAAAAACTGTTTTTT.

The gene calls are TRBV6-2 or TRBV6-3 and TRBJ2-5, with 7 bases aligning to TRBD2. Germline V gives CDR1 MNHEY, CDR2 SVGEGT. The CDR3 consists of 16 residues. The V gene end was trimmed by 0 bases and the J gene end by 5 bases; junction bases not matched to a gene: 9. CDR3 region: CASSYSPGGADETQYF. Written as DNA, the CDR3 is TGTGCCAGCAGTTACTCCCCGGGGGGAGCGGACGAGACCCAGTACTTC.

The chain is built from TRBV7-8 and TRBJ2-5; possible D gene TRBD2, 6 bases. Between the trimmed V and J ends, which lost 4 bases and 5 bases, there was a span of 29 bases. The CDR3 runs to 19 residues. Per germline, CDR1 SGHVS and CDR2 FQNEAQ. The CDR3 loop reads CASSSPAEGWSVFVETQYF. The CDR3 nucleotides are TGTGCCAGCAGCTCCCCGGCGGAGGGGTGGTCCGTGTTTGTGGAGACCCAGTACTTC.

The chain joins TRBV27 to TRBJ1-6; no clear D gene. The CDR3 consists of 14 residues. Trimming removed 1 base from V and 10 bases from J, with 11 bases in between. Germline CDR1 reads MNHEY; CDR2 reads SMNVEV (reference sequence). CDR3 nucleotide sequence: TGTGCCAGCAGTTTATTTGTGGGCGAATCACCCCTCCACTTT. Translating it yields CASSLFVGESPLHF.

In its sample, this clonotype was seen a few times. The chain carries TRBV5-5 and TRBJ2-7; 8 bases align to TRBD1. The CDR3 runs to 14 residues. V was clipped by 3 bases and J by 6 bases; unmatched bases: 8. Looked up from germline, CDR1 is SGHKS and CDR2 is YYEKEE (reference sequence). In DNA form, the CDR3 reads TGTGCCAGCAGCTGGGGGACAGGTATGGGCGAGCAGTACTTC. Protein sequence: CASSWGTGMGEQYF.